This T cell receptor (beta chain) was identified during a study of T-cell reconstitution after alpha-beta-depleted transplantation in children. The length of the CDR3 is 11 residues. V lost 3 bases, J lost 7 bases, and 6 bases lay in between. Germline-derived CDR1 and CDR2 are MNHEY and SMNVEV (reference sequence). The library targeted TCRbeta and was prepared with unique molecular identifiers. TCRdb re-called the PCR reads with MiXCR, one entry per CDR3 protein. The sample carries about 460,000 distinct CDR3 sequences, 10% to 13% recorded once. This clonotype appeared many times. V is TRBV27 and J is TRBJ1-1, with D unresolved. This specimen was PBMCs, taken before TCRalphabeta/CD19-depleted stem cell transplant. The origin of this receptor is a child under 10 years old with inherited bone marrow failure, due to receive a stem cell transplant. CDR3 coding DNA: TGTGCCAGCAGTTTTGGGCATGAAGCTTTCTTT. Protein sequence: CASSFGHEAFF.